This record looks at one T cell receptor (beta chain) sequence and its context. No cognate antigen has been identified for it. No much larger clonotype is one base removed from it; base qualities were not supplied. This entry is derived from a study of T cell responses to AZD1222 COVID-19 vaccine (TCRdb year 2021). Background for the entire study: Because spike-specific TCR depth and breadth did not differ between the two schedules, AZD1222 recipients who got a second dose at roughly 4 weeks were pooled with those who got a second dose at roughly 12 weeks. A total of about 250 trial participants underwent TCR sequencing, of whom more than 200 had received two doses of AZD1222 and around 26 had received two doses of the MenACWY control vaccine. Enrollment into the trials was organized by age into subgroups of 18-55, 56-69 and 70-plus years, and those subgroups contained about 150, 27 and 61 TCR-sequenced participants, respectively.

The CDR3 regions of human TCRbeta chains were subjected to immunosequencing. Per the authors' processing: TCRs in the repertoires were matched against a reference library of SARS-CoV-2-specific TCRs that had been generated with the MIRA antigen-specificity platform. Breadth was defined as the fraction of unique TCRs that were SARS-CoV-2-associated. Depth was defined as the fraction of total T cells that were SARS-CoV-2-associated. Using the MIRA data, each spike-specific TCR was mapped to the spike region that the TCR reacts to and placed in a CD4 or CD8 class. Log10-transformed breadth and depth values were compared by one-way ANOVA with Sidak's multiple comparisons tests. The table comes from immuneACCESS by way of TCRdb, which keeps in-frame sequences with V and J called. Part of the clones is missing from these tables; in studies checked, under half for an unresolved V gene and the rest for unknown reasons. V and J calls and clone size are given by that table; D and trimming were obtained from the DNA. The sample records roughly 110,000 clones, roughly 90% of which are singletons. The ten largest clonotypes hold 5% to 5.5% of the sample.

General conclusions and limits of the study: Because no day 14 peak-response samples were available, the repertoires could be characterized only after the peak T cell response. In the small 56-69-year group, the increase in depth fell short of significance, most likely because of low power. Spike-specific TCR breadth and depth rose significantly after two AZD1222 doses compared with day 0 and with MenACWY recipients. Participants were mostly white British, with more females than males. The authors suggested clonal diversity may have been underestimated. Epitopes outside the regions mutated in the B.1.351 and B.1.1.7 variants were reportedly recognized by nearly half of the unique spike-specific TCRs. Conclusions about previously exposed vaccinees are limited, since just a handful of AZD1222 recipients were seropositive for SARS-CoV-2 at baseline. Vaccine-associated CD4 TCRs spanned the whole spike protein, with dominant responses in regions 160-218 and 743-854.

V is reduced by 7 bases and J by 0 bases, leaving a spacing of 14 bases between them. The germline V gene supplies CDR1 SGHRS and CDR2 YFSETQ. The CDR3 spans 14 residues, from the cysteine through the phenylalanine. The only DNA kept is the CDR3, 42 bases in frame from the first base. This specimen's time point label, interpreted: baseline before first vaccination. Samples from vaccinated people were obtained from the UK trials COV001 and COV002, which included a single-blind randomized controlled phase 2/3 trial of AZD1222 (ChAdOx1 nCoV-19) in healthy adults. For TCRbeta chain sequencing, PBMC samples were collected from trial participants at day 0 and at day 28 after the second dose.

The receptor was isolated from an adult in good health. The specimen comprised peripheral blood, sampled on day 0 of AZD1222 vaccination. The V and J segments used are TRBV5-1 and TRBJ2-7, and the D gene may be TRBD1, 6 bases matching. The CDR3 protein: CASATGTSSYEQYF. The sequenced DNA: TGCGCCAGCGCCACAGGGACAAGCTCCTACGAGCAGTACTTC.